One sample yielded the 21 T cell receptor beta chains listed below, sequenced in a study of T cell changes during pregnancy in multiple sclerosis (dated by TCRdb to between 2019 and 2020). Library construction relied on the immunoSEQ multiplex PCR assay. This is the immuneACCESS table as TCRdb keeps it, with only in-frame sequences that have V and J called. A part of the clones is gone; compared with another copy, unresolved V genes explain less than half, and the rest is unexplained. Counted in this sample were about 67,000 clones; 92% of them appeared once. Jointly, the top ten make up more than 2.5% of the sample. Source: peripheral blood, taken in the second trimester of pregnancy. Receptors were obtained from a female donor in good health, enrolled as a control in a pregnancy study.

This chain links TRBV18 with TRBJ2-7, with 8 bases identical to TRBD2. CDR1 KGHSH and CDR2 LQKENI come from the germline V gene. V lost 3 bases to trimming and J lost 6 bases; unmatched junction nucleotides: 13. This CDR3 has 16 amino acids. The CDR3 DNA follows: TGTGCCAGCTCACCCCCTGCTGGCGGGGGGTATTCCGAGCAGTACTTC. Protein product: CASSPPAGGGYSEQYF.

This rearrangement joins TRBV18 to TRBJ2-7; D uncertain. Trimming left V 3 bases short and J 3 bases short, with 12 bases between. Germline V CDR1 and CDR2: KGHSH, LQKENI. The CDR3 consists of 14 residues. The CDR3 DNA sequence: TGTGCCAGCTCACCCCCCTTACGGTACTACGAGCAGTACTTC. Translated: CASSPPLRYYEQYF.

In this sample, this clone turned up once. The chain is built from TRBV2 and TRBJ2-7; weak D call: TRBD2 (5 bases). The CDR3 spans 14 residues. Germline CDR1 reads SNHLY; CDR2 reads FYNNEI. V was pared by 2 bases and J by 4 bases, with 12 bases between. The CDR3 coding sequence is TGTGCCAGCAGTGAATCGGGGTTCTCTTACGAGCAGTACTTC. Encoded protein: CASSESGFSYEQYF.

This clone has just one count. J is TRBJ2-5 and V is TRBV11-2, with a tentative D call TRBD2 (6 bases). V was clipped by 4 bases and J by 6 bases, with 15 bases between them. From germline, CDR1 is SGHAT and CDR2 FQNNGV. CDR3 length: 14 amino acids. CDR3 DNA sequence: TGTGCCAGCAGCTCGGGACTCGCGGGGAAGACCCAGTACTTC. It translates to CASSSGLAGKTQYF.

This chain uses TRBV21-1 with TRBJ2-3; TRBD2 reflects the table's D call only, with no check against the DNA. TRBV21-1 is marked as a pseudogene. The CDR3 loop spans 17 amino acids. Here the CDR3 reads CASSKSSKFSTPDTQYF. CDR3 coding DNA: TGTGCCAGCAGCAAAAGCTCAAAGTTCTCAACCCCCGATACGCAGTATTTT.

The rearrangement uses TRBV5-1 and TRBJ2-7; no clear D. Germline CDR1 and CDR2: SGHRS and YFSETQ. V was pared by 4 bases and J by 0 bases, with 11 bases between. The CDR3 loop spans 14 amino acids. The CDR3 DNA sequence: TGCGCCAGCAGCCCCCCGGGTAACTCCTACGAGCAGTACTTC. Its translation is CASSPPGNSYEQYF.

This clone has only one observation. This rearrangement joins TRBV6-5 to TRBJ1-3, with D perhaps matching TRBD1 (5 bases). Trimming pared 5 bases from V and 2 bases from J, leaving 13 bases between. In germline, CDR1 is MNHEY, CDR2 SVGAGI. The CDR3 totals 15 residues. The CDR3 loop reads CASSPDWGAGNTIYF. The CDR3 DNA follows: TGTGCCAGCAGTCCCGATTGGGGGGCTGGAAACACCATATATTTT.

The chain employs TRBV7-9 and TRBJ2-1; tentatively, D is TRBD2 (6 bases). V was clipped by 2 bases and J by 12 bases, with 11 bases between them. Germline CDR1 SEHNR, CDR2 FQNEAQ (reference sequence). The CDR3 covers 12 residues. The CDR3 DNA reads TGTGCCAGCAGCTTATTGGGACTTTTGCAGTTCTTC. Its translation is CASSLLGLLQFF.

This sequence joins TRBV7-8 and TRBJ2-3; 13 nucleotides align to TRBD2. The V segment lost 4 bases and the J segment 0 bases; nucleotides outside the gene matches: 10. The CDR3 sequence is 19 residues long. From germline, CDR1 is SGHVS and CDR2 FQNEAQ. The CDR3 DNA sequence: TGTGCCAGCAGCTCAGGACTAGCGGGAGTGGTCGGGAGCACAGATACGCAGTATTTT. It translates to CASSSGLAGVVGSTDTQYF.

The rearrangement links TRBV18 to TRBJ2-3, with unresolved D. Germline CDR1 and CDR2: KGHSH and LQKENI. Deletions cut 2 bases from V and 6 bases from J, with 9 bases between. This CDR3 contains 13 residues. The CDR3: CASSPGQPDTQYF. CDR3 nucleotides: TGTGCCAGCTCACCAGGGCAGCCGGATACGCAGTATTTT.

The chain joins TRBV27 to TRBJ2-7, with D possibly matching TRBD1 (5 bases). V was shortened by 6 bases and J by 3 bases, with 15 bases between the two germline ends. The CDR3 covers 14 residues. The germline CDR1 and CDR2 sequences are MNHEY and SMNVEV (reference sequence). The CDR3 bases are TGTGCCAGCAGACCCCGAACAGGCTTCTACGAGCAGTACTTC. This encodes CASRPRTGFYEQYF.

The chain has TRBV5-1 and TRBJ1-1; D is uncertain. The ends were cut back, 2 bases at V and 4 bases at J, with 12 bases in the middle. CDR3 length: 14 residues. Per germline, CDR1 SGHRS and CDR2 YFSETQ. For the CDR3, the DNA is TGCGCCAGCAGCTTTTTTGAGAGAGGCACTGAAGCTTTCTTT. Its translation is CASSFFERGTEAFF.

The chain recombines TRBV28 with TRBJ1-2; a possible D gene is TRBD1 (6 bases). Per the germline V gene, CDR1 is MDHEN and CDR2 is SYDVKM. This CDR3 contains 13 residues. Between the trimmed V and J ends, which lost 8 bases and 7 bases, there was a span of 17 bases. The CDR3, as DNA: TGTGCCAGCGTCAAAGAAGGGGGGGGTGGCTACACCTTC. It yields the protein CASVKEGGGGYTF.

V is TRBV30 and J is TRBJ1-6; D is undetermined. V lost 0 bases to trimming and J lost 9 bases, with 9 bases between them. The CDR3 has 13 amino acids. The V gene's germline CDR1 is GTSNPN and CDR2 SVGIG (reference sequence). This chain's CDR3 is CAWSVRRVSPLHF. In nucleotides, the CDR3 is TGTGCCTGGAGTGTGCGGAGGGTTTCACCCCTCCACTTT.

The chain links TRBV4-1 to TRBJ2-5, with 11 positions matching TRBD2. The germline V gene has CDR1 MGHRA and CDR2 YSYEKL. The ends lost 0 bases at V and 5 bases at J; junction bases unmatched: 20. The CDR3 is 21 amino acids. CDR3 nucleotide sequence: TGCGCCAGCAGCCAAGAAAATCTCGGCGGCACTAGCGGGAGTGTTGGGGAGACCCAGTACTTC. It translates to CASSQENLGGTSGSVGETQYF.

The V gene is TRBV7-2, the J gene TRBJ2-6; no definite D call. Germline V gene data show CDR1 as SGHTA and CDR2 as FQGNSA. The CDR3 runs to 13 residues. Trimming left V 6 bases short and J 0 bases short, with 3 bases between. The CDR3 DNA sequence: TGTGCCAGCAGTAGCTCTGGGGCCAACGTCCTGACTTTC. Amino acids: CASSSSGANVLTF.

The rearrangement joins TRBV5-1 to TRBJ2-2, with 11 positions matching TRBD2. The CDR3 extends over 16 amino acids. V lost 4 bases to trimming and J lost 4 bases; unmatched junction nucleotides: 6. CDR1 and CDR2 (germline): SGHRS, YFSETQ. The CDR3 loop is CASSRGTSGTTGELFF. CDR3 sequence (DNA): TGCGCCAGCAGCCGTGGGACTAGCGGAACCACCGGGGAGCTGTTTTTT.

V usage is TRBV29-1 and J usage is TRBJ2-2; D gene unclear. Germline CDR1 and CDR2: SQVTM and ANQGSEA. This CDR3 contains 11 residues. CDR3 amino acids: CSTIWTGELFF. CDR3 in DNA: TGCAGTACTATTTGGACCGGGGAGCTGTTTTTT.

This chain connects TRBV28 to TRBJ1-5, with TRBD1 matching 8 bases. The CDR3 spans 17 residues. Germline lookup yields CDR1 MDHEN and CDR2 SYDVKM. J lost 5 bases, V lost 4 bases, and 13 bases had no gene match. The CDR3 loop reads CASSSQGGVSVDQPQHF. CDR3 sequence (DNA): TGTGCCAGCAGTTCACAGGGGGGGGTCTCGGTTGATCAGCCCCAGCATTTT.

This clone was found once. This chain links TRBV5-5 with TRBJ1-2; D call uncertain. The germline V and J ends were trimmed by 2 bases and 3 bases, with 11 bases remaining between them. Germline V CDR1 and CDR2: SGHKS, YYEKEE (reference sequence). CDR3 length equals 14 residues. The CDR3 region is CASSFVPGDYGYTF. DNA of the CDR3: TGTGCCAGCAGCTTCGTCCCGGGTGACTATGGCTACACCTTC.

V and J are TRBV7-8 and TRBJ2-2; 11 nucleotides agree with TRBD2. The CDR3 covers 18 residues. Germline V gives CDR1 SGHVS, CDR2 FQNEAQ. Losses at the gene ends were 6 bases for V and 3 bases for J; bases not matched to a gene: 12. The CDR3 DNA follows: TGTGCCAGCAGACCCTTTGTTGGTAGCGGGGGGGACACCGGGGAGCTGTTTTTT. As protein: CASRPFVGSGGDTGELFF.